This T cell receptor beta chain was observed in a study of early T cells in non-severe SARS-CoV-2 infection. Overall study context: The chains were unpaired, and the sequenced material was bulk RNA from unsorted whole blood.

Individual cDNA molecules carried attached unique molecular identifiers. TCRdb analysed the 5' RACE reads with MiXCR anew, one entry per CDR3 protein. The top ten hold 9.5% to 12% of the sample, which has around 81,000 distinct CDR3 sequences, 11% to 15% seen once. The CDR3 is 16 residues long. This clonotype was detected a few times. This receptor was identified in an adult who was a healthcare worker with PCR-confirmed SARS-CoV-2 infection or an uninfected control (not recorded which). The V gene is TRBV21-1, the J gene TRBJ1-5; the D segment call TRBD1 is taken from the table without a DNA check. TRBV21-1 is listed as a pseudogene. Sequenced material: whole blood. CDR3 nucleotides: TGTGCCAGCAGCCGCCCTTCCCCAGGGTACAATCAGCCCCAGCATTTT. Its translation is CASSRPSPGYNQPQHF.